Presented here are 30 T cell receptor beta chains from one specimen sequenced in a study of T cell responses to AZD1222 COVID-19 vaccine. Sequencing was performed with immunoSEQ multiplex PCR; in TCRdb, only in-frame clones are kept and a portion is missing. The sample includes roughly 100,000 clones, around 80% seen only once; the top ten take 5%. The specimen was peripheral blood, collected on day 0 of AZD1222 vaccination. These receptors were collected from an adult in good health.

V is TRBV27 and J is TRBJ2-7; possible D gene TRBD1, 6 bases. Trimming stripped 6 bases from V and 5 bases from J, with 20 bases between. The germline V gene encodes CDR1 MNHEY and CDR2 SMNVEV (reference sequence). The CDR3 totals 15 residues. The CDR3 DNA sequence: TGTGCCAGCAGGCGTACAGGGAGCGTAACCCACGAGCAGTACTTC. Its protein product is CASRRTGSVTHEQYF.

The genes are TRBV4-2 and TRBJ1-2, with D possibly being TRBD1 (5 bases). Germline CDR1 reads LGHNA; CDR2 reads YNFKEQ. This CDR3 comprises 16 residues. The V end was cut by 4 bases, the J end by 0 bases, with 15 bases between. The CDR3 region has the DNA TGTGCCAGCAGCCCAGGGACCCGACTAACTAACTATGGCTACACCTTC. It specifies CASSPGTRLTNYGYTF.

This chain links TRBV5-1 with TRBJ1-1, with 7 bases lining up with TRBD1. The CDR3 length is 15 residues. CDR1 and CDR2 (germline): SGHRS, YFSETQ. The trim removed 4 bases at V and 4 bases at J, leaving 10 bases unmatched. This chain's CDR3 is CASSKGGQGGTEAFF. CDR3 bases: TGCGCCAGCAGCAAGGGAGGGCAGGGGGGCACTGAAGCTTTCTTT.

The chain combines TRBV30 with TRBJ2-4; 7 bases are a match to TRBD2. This CDR3 is 14 amino acids long. With 6 bases clipped from V and 5 bases from J, the junction kept 10 bases outside the gene matches. Germline V gives CDR1 GTSNPN, CDR2 SVGIG (reference sequence). CDR3 region: CACHPGGGQNIQYF. The CDR3 coding sequence is TGTGCCTGCCACCCGGGGGGAGGCCAAAACATTCAGTACTTC. Complete variable domain (other parts from reference TRBV30 and TRBJ2-4): SQTIHQWPATLVQPVGSPLSLECTVEGTSNPNLYWYRQAAGRGLQLLFYSVGIGQISSEVPQNLSASRPQDRQFILSSKKLLLSDSGFYLCACHPGGGQNIQYFGAGTRLSVL.

This clone was counted a few times. The rearrangement uses TRBV7-9 and TRBJ1-2; D might be TRBD1 (5 bases). This CDR3 is 15 amino acids long. CDR1 SEHNR and CDR2 FQNEAQ come from the germline V gene (reference sequence). Trimming removed 5 bases at V and 4 bases at J, with 17 bases between. The CDR3 DNA reads TGTGCCAGCAGCACTATTGGGGATCAGGGCTATGGCTACACCTTC. Residues: CASSTIGDQGYGYTF.

The genes are TRBV6-5 and TRBJ2-1; D not resolved. CDR3 length equals 14 residues. Germline values: CDR1 MNHEY, CDR2 SVGAGI. The ends were cut back, 6 bases at V and 0 bases at J, with 9 bases in the middle. CDR3 bases: TGTGCCAGCAGGGCACAGCCCTCCTACAATGAGCAGTTCTTC. It is translated as CASRAQPSYNEQFF.

The V call is TRBV7-8, the J call TRBJ2-1, with 9 bases aligning to TRBD2. Germline V CDR1 and CDR2: SGHVS, FQNEAQ. This CDR3 region has 14 residues. The J segment lost 9 bases and the V segment lost 7 bases, leaving 10 bases of the junction unmatched. This CDR3 is CASNSGGIPLEQFF. The DNA of the CDR3 is TGTGCCAGCAACAGCGGGGGGATCCCCCTTGAGCAGTTCTTC.

This chain connects TRBV21-1 to TRBJ1-3; the listed D gene, TRBD1, was not tested against the DNA. TRBV21-1 corresponds to a pseudogene. CDR3 length: 17 amino acids. CDR3 region: CARLNRTDDPGRNTIYF. In DNA form, the CDR3 reads TGTGCCAGGCTTAATCGGACAGACGACCCCGGAAGAAACACCATATATTTT.

The chain is built from TRBV10-3 and TRBJ1-4; D uncertain. Germline V gene data show CDR1 as ENHRY and CDR2 as SYGVKD. Trimming took off 4 bases at V and 2 bases at J, with 11 bases between the two ends. There are 15 residues in the CDR3. CDR3 protein: CAISVSTDTNEKLFF. In DNA form, the CDR3 reads TGTGCCATCAGTGTTTCCACGGATACTAATGAAAAACTGTTTTTT.

The chain carries TRBV18 and TRBJ1-2; TRBD1 is a possible D gene (6 bases). Trimming shortened V by 6 bases and J by 5 bases, and 19 bases separated the two germline ends. The CDR3 has 15 residues. Germline assignment: CDR1 KGHSH and CDR2 LQKENI. Here the CDR3 reads CASSKRTARSYGYTF. The CDR3 DNA reads as TGTGCCAGCTCTAAAAGGACAGCTAGGTCTTATGGCTACACCTTC.

The chain carries TRBV4-3 and TRBJ1-6, with no clear D. This CDR3 comprises 14 residues. The germline CDR1 and CDR2 sequences are LGHNA and YSLEER. V lost 0 bases and J lost 7, with 7 bases in between. The CDR3 region is CASSQDGRNSPLHF. DNA of the CDR3: TGCGCCAGCAGCCAAGATGGGAGGAATTCACCCCTCCACTTT.

The CDR3, as DNA: TGTGCCAGCAGCTTCCTCCAGGGGTCCTACAATGAGCAGTTCTTC. Protein product: CASSFLQGSYNEQFF. J is TRBJ2-1 and V is TRBV7-3; D might be TRBD1 (6 bases). V dropped 3 bases and J dropped 1 base, with 10 bases sitting between them. CDR1 and CDR2 from the germline V gene are SGHTA and FQGTGA. The CDR3 is made up of 15 amino acids.

The V and J genes are TRBV6-5 and TRBJ1-1, with D tentatively TRBD1 (5 bases). This CDR3 comprises 13 residues. The ends were cut back, 6 bases at V and 0 bases at J, with 8 bases in the middle. Germline-derived CDR1 and CDR2 are MNHEY and SVGAGI. The CDR3 region is CASRGTVNTEAFF. The DNA for the CDR3 is TGTGCCAGCAGGGGGACGGTGAACACTGAAGCTTTCTTT.

The chain is built from TRBV6-2 or TRBV6-3 and TRBJ2-1, with 10 bases that match TRBD1. CDR1 and CDR2 (germline): MNHEY, SVGEGT. This CDR3 has 16 amino acids. V lost 6 bases and J lost 4; bases outside the gene matches: 9. The chain's CDR3 is CASSIPGTGEYNEQFF. CDR3 coding DNA: TGTGCCAGCAGCATCCCCGGGACAGGGGAGTACAATGAGCAGTTCTTC.

The chain employs TRBV5-1 and TRBJ2-7; 7 bases fit TRBD2. Per the germline V gene, CDR1 is SGHRS and CDR2 is YFSETQ. V lost 0 bases to trimming and J lost 7 bases; unmatched junction nucleotides: 4. This CDR3 has 13 amino acids. CDR3 coding DNA: TGCGCCAGCAGCTTGGATCGCGGGGGTGAGCAGTACTTC. This gives the protein CASSLDRGGEQYF.

This rearrangement joins TRBV12-3 or TRBV12-4 to TRBJ1-5; TRBD1 might be the D (6 bases). The V gene lost 6 bases and the J gene lost 5 bases, with 11 bases spanning the gap. The CDR3 spans 13 residues. The CDR3 region is CASSPTGYQPQHF. The CDR3 bases are TGTGCCAGCAGCCCCACAGGGTATCAGCCCCAGCATTTT.

This chain uses TRBV19 with TRBJ2-6; D remains ambiguous. The germline CDR1 and CDR2 sequences are LNHDA and SQIVND (reference sequence). The CDR3 spans 20 residues. Trimming removed 8 bases at V and 13 bases at J, with 39 bases between. The CDR3 coding sequence is TGTGCCAGTTTGGGGTCAGAAGTAAGAGGCACCCCAAGGGCCTCCGGAGTCCTGACTTTC. As protein: CASLGSEVRGTPRASGVLTF.

The chain links TRBV7-9 to TRBJ2-5; TRBD1 is a possible D gene (7 bases). Trimming removed 4 bases at V and 1 base at J, with 10 bases between. This CDR3 is 14 amino acids long. In germline, CDR1 is SEHNR, CDR2 FQNEAQ (reference sequence). The CDR3 DNA is TGTGCCAGCAGCTCGGGGGACAGCCAAGAGACCCAGTACTTC. Translation gives CASSSGDSQETQYF.

In this sample, this clone turned up a few times. This chain joins TRBV19 and TRBJ2-1; the match to TRBD2 covers 14 bases. The CDR3 is made up of 15 amino acids. Germline assignment: CDR1 LNHDA and CDR2 SQIVND (reference sequence). The trim removed 3 bases at V and 7 bases at J, leaving 2 bases unmatched. In DNA, the CDR3 is TGTGCCAGTAGTATTAGACTAGCGGGGGGGAATGAGCAGTTCTTC. Translation gives CASSIRLAGGNEQFF.

The chain carries TRBV4-3 and TRBJ2-3; 7 nucleotides line up with TRBD1. The CDR3 runs 16 residues. The ends lost 0 bases at V and 2 bases at J; junction bases unmatched: 5. Germline CDR1 LGHNA, CDR2 YSLEER. CDR3 sequence: CASSQDRDSNTDTQYF. In DNA form, the CDR3 reads TGCGCCAGCAGCCAAGACAGGGACAGTAACACAGATACGCAGTATTTT.

The V gene is TRBV3-1 (or the pseudogene TRBV3-2), the J gene TRBJ1-2; 7 bases are a match to TRBD1. Germline loops: CDR1 LGHDT, CDR2 YNNKEL (reference sequence). CDR3 size: 13 residues. V lost 4 bases to trimming and J lost 8 bases; unmatched junction nucleotides: 7. In DNA, the CDR3 is TGTGCCAGCAGCCTTTCGGGAGGGGGCGGCTACACCTTC. Translation: CASSLSGGGGYTF.

The chain links TRBV3-1 (or the pseudogene TRBV3-2) to TRBJ1-2, with TRBD1 matching 9 bases. With V trimmed by 4 bases and J by 8 bases, 11 bases remained unmatched. CDR1 and CDR2 from the germline V gene are LGHDT and YNNKEL (reference sequence). This CDR3 comprises 15 residues. In nucleotides, the CDR3 is TGTGCCAGCAGCCCACTCGGGACAGGGAAAGGGGGCTACACCTTC. Residues: CASSPLGTGKGGYTF.

The chain recombines TRBV9 with TRBJ2-1; 7 nucleotides align to TRBD2. This CDR3 is built from 16 residues. V trimming: 3 bases; J trimming: 9 bases; junction bases outside the gene matches: 15. Germline V gene lookup returns CDR1 SGDLS and CDR2 YYNGEE. In DNA, the CDR3 is TGTGCCAGCAGCGCGCGGACTAGTTCTATGGTGGTTGAGCAGTTCTTC. Translated: CASSARTSSMVVEQFF.

This clone appeared a single time. V and J are TRBV4-1 and TRBJ1-2; D remains ambiguous. V was cut by 3 bases and J by 4 bases, with 6 bases left in between. The CDR3 is made up of 12 amino acids. Germline V CDR1 and CDR2: MGHRA, YSYEKL. For the CDR3, the DNA is TGCGCCAGCAGCCACCGTTCCTATGGCTACACCTTC. Protein sequence: CASSHRSYGYTF.

This chain joins TRBV4-1 and TRBJ1-3; D perhaps matches TRBD1 (6 bases). V gave up 2 bases and J gave up 0 bases, with 8 bases separating them. This CDR3 has 15 amino acids. Per the germline V gene, CDR1 is MGHRA and CDR2 is YSYEKL. This chain's CDR3 is CASSQTGLSGNTIYF. The CDR3 DNA reads TGCGCCAGCAGCCAAACAGGGCTCTCTGGAAACACCATATATTTT.

This sequence joins TRBV7-9 and TRBJ2-1; D is tentatively TRBD1 or TRBD2 (6 bases each). Germline CDR1 and CDR2: SEHNR and FQNEAQ (reference sequence). The CDR3 consists of 14 residues. V lost 9 bases and J lost 6, with 18 bases in between. DNA of the CDR3: TGTGCCAGTGAGAGGGGGGCGCCGGGCAATGAGCAGTTCTTC. It encodes CASERGAPGNEQFF.

The chain carries TRBV6-5 and TRBJ1-1; D is unresolved. The V and J ends lost 2 bases and 0 bases respectively, with 13 bases between them. Germline CDR1 is MNHEY and CDR2 is SVGAGI. The CDR3 extends over 16 amino acids. The CDR3 nucleotides are TGTGCCAGCAGTTACGGCTTGGGCAAATTGAACACTGAAGCTTTCTTT. Encoded protein: CASSYGLGKLNTEAFF.

This clone was picked up one time. The rearrangement joins TRBV7-2 to TRBJ2-2; D possibly matches TRBD1 or TRBD2 (7 bases each). The V and J ends lost 4 bases and 0 bases respectively, with 12 bases between them. CDR1 and CDR2 (germline): SGHTA, FQGNSA. This CDR3 is built from 16 residues. The CDR3 loop is CASSSPGGANTGELFF. The CDR3 region has the DNA TGTGCCAGCAGCTCCCCAGGGGGGGCGAACACCGGGGAGCTGTTTTTT.

This clone was recorded once. The CDR3 sequence: CASSPPAVRKNIQYF. In DNA, the CDR3 is TGTGCCAGCTCACCACCAGCGGTCCGCAAAAACATTCAGTACTTC. The V gene is TRBV18, the J gene TRBJ2-4; D might be TRBD2 (5 bases). V gave up 0 bases and J gave up 3 bases, with 9 bases separating them. CDR1 and CDR2 (germline): KGHSH, LQKENI. The CDR3 extends over 15 amino acids.

The CDR3 bases are TGTGCCAGCTCACCTTCAATCGGGGAGCTCCACGAGCAGTACTTC. Residues: CASSPSIGELHEQYF. The V and J genes are TRBV18 and TRBJ2-7; TRBD2 is a possible D gene (5 bases). Trimming shortened V by 3 bases and J by 5 bases, and 17 bases separated the two germline ends. Germline V gene data show CDR1 as KGHSH and CDR2 as LQKENI. The CDR3 totals 15 residues.